This T cell receptor (beta chain) was recovered during a study of PD-1 blockade in classical Hodgkin lymphoma. The ends were cut back, 6 bases at V and 10 bases at J, with 22 bases in the middle. The CDR3 length is 15 residues. CDR1 is SGHAT, CDR2 FQNNGV, per germline. Assay used: immunoSEQ multiplex PCR; TCRdb lists only in-frame clones, some missing. The profile shows 70,000 to 80,000 clones, 90% to 95% of them singletons. In the case of this clone: The antigen remains undetermined.

Study outcomes and limitations: Later analyses included only patients treated at least 1 year post-ASCT. Reported baseline diversity: healthy donors highest, relapsed/refractory patients lowest.

Relapse was seen in all patients after autologous stem cell transplantation, and brentuximab vedotin exposure was variable. This specimen was peripheral blood mononuclear cells (PBMCs), taken at baseline. The chain employs TRBV11-2 and TRBJ1-5, with D maybe TRBD1 (6 bases). The receptor was derived from a human donor with classical Hodgkin lymphoma. Written as DNA, the CDR3 is TGTGCCAGCAGTAACGGGACACCTTCTTTTTACCCCCAGCATTTT. Protein sequence: CASSNGTPSFYPQHF.